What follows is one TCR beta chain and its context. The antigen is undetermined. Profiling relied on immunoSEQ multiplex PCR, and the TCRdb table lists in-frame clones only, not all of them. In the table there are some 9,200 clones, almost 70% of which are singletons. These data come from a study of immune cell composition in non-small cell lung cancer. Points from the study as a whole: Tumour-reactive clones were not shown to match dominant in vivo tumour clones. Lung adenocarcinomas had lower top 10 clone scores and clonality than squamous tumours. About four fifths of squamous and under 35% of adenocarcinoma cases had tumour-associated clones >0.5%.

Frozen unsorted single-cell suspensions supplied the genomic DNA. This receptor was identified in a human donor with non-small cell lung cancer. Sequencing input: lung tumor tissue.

The CDR3 reads CASSLQGTDTQYF. In DNA form, the CDR3 reads TGTGCCAGCAGTCTACAGGGGACAGATACGCAGTATTTT. The gene calls are TRBV6-5 and TRBJ2-3; 7 bases are a match to TRBD1. This CDR3 contains 13 residues. Germline assignment: CDR1 MNHEY and CDR2 SVGAGI. Trimming took 5 bases from V and 3 from J; bases not matched to a gene: 2.